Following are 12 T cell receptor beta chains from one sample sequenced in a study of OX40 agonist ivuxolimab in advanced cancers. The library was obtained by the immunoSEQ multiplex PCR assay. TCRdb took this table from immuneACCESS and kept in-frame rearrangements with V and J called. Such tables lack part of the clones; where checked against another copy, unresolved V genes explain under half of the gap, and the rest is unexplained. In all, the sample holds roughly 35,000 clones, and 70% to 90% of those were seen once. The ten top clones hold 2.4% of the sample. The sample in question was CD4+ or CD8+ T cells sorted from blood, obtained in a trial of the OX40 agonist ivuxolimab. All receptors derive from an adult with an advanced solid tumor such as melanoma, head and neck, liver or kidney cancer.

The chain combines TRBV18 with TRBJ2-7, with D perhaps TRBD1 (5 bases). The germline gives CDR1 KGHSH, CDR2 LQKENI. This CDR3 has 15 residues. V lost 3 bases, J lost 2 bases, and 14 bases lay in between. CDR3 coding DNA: TGTGCCAGCTCACCCCAGGGCGGTGGAACCTACGAGCAGTACTTC. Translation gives CASSPQGGGTYEQYF.

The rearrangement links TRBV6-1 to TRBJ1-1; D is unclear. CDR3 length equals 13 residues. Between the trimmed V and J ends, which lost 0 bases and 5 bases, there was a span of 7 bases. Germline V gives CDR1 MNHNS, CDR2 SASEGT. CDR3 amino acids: CASSEARATEAFF. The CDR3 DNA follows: TGTGCCAGCAGTGAAGCGAGGGCGACTGAAGCTTTCTTT.

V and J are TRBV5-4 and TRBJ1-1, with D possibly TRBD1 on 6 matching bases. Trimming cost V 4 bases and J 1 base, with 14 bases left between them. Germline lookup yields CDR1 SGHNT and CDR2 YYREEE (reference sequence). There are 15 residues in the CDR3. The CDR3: CASSLGQLQNTEAFF. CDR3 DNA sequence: TGTGCCAGCAGCCTAGGACAGCTTCAGAACACTGAAGCTTTCTTT.

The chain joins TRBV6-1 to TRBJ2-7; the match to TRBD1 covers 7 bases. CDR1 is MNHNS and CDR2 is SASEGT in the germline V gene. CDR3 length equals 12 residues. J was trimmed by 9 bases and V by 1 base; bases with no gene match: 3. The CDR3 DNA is TGTGCCAGCAGTGAAGTAACAGGGGTGCAGTACTTC. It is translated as CASSEVTGVQYF.

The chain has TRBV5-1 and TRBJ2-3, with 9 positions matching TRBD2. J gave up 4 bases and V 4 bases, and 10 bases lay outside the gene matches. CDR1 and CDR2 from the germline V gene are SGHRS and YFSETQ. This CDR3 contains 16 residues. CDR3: CASSSSGRGGPDTQYF. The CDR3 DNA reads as TGCGCCAGCAGCAGCAGTGGGCGGGGGGGCCCAGATACGCAGTATTTT.

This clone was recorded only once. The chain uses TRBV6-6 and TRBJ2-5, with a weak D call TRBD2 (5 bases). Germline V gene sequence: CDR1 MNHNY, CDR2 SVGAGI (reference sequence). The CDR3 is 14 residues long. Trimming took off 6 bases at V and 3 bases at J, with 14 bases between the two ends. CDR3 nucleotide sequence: TGTGCCAGCAGGACTACTACCCTGAAAGAGACCCAGTACTTC. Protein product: CASRTTTLKETQYF.

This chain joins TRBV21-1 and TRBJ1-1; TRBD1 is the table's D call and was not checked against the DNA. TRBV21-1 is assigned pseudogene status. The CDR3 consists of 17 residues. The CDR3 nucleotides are TGTGCCAGCAGCAAAAGTGGTATGAGACACCAGAACACTGAAGCTTTCTTT. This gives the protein CASSKSGMRHQNTEAFF.

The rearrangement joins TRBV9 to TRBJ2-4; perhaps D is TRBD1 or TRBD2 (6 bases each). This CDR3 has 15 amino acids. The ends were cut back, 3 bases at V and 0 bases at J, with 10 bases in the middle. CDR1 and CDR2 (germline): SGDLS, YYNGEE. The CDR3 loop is CASSEGGLAKNIQYF. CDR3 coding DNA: TGTGCCAGCAGCGAAGGGGGACTAGCCAAAAACATTCAGTACTTC.

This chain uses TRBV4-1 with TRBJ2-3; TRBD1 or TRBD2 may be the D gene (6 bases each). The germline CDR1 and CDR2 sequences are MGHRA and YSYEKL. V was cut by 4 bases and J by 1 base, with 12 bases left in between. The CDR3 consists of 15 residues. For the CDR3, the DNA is TGCGCCAGCAGCCCCGACAGGAGGGGCACAGATACGCAGTATTTT. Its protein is CASSPDRRGTDTQYF.

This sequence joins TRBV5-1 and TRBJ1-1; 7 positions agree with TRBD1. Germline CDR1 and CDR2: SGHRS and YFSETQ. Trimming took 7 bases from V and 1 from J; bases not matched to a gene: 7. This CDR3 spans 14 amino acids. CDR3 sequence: CASGRGTENTEAFF. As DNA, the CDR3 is TGCGCCAGCGGCAGAGGGACAGAGAACACTGAAGCTTTCTTT.

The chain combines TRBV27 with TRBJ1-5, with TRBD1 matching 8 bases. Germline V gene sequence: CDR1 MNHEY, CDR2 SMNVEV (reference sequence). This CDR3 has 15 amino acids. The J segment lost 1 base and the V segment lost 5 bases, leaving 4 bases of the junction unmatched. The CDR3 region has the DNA TGTGCCAGCAGTAGCCAGGGGGCCAGCAATCAGCCCCAGCATTTT. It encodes CASSSQGASNQPQHF.

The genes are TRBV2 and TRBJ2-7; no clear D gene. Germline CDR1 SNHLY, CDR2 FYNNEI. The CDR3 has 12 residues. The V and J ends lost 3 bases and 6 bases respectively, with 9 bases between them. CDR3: CASSERQAEQYF. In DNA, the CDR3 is TGTGCCAGCAGTGAGCGGCAGGCCGAGCAGTACTTC. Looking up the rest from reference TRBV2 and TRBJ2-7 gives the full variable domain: EPEVTQTPSHQVTQMGQEVILRCVPISNHLYFYWYRQILGQKVEFLVSFYNNEISEKSEIFDDQFSVERPDGSNFTLKIRSTKLEDSAMYFCASSERQAEQYFGPGTRLTVT.